This T cell receptor beta chain stems from a study of blood T cell repertoires in COVID-19. Turning to the study itself: Sources were T cells, B-cell-depleted T cells, or PBMCs; the material itself was cDNA or gDNA.

How the authors handled the data: Reference gene primer amplification yielded estimated nucleated cell counts. Produced via immunoSEQ multiplex PCR; TCRdb's table is partial and in-frame only. V and J calls and clone size are as listed in that table; D and trimming were resolved from the DNA. The sample contains about 350,000 clones, 75% to 90% of which appear only once. V was clipped by 5 bases and J by 0 bases, with 14 bases between them. The CDR3 covers 16 residues. CDR1 is LNHDA and CDR2 is SQIVND in the germline V gene (reference sequence). This clonotype was obtained from a woman in her fifties or sixties with COVID-19, enrolled during active disease. The rearrangement links TRBV19 to TRBJ2-1, with D possibly being TRBD1 (6 bases). Sequencing was done on a sample of peripheral blood. The CDR3 sequence is CASSLAGTHSYNEQFF. The DNA of the CDR3 is TGTGCCAGTAGTCTCGCCGGGACACACTCCTACAATGAGCAGTTCTTC.